These 7 T cell receptor beta chains were all obtained from the same sample, sequenced in a study of cytomegalovirus exposure and HLA in healthy donors. The study ran its PCR with 60 Vbeta and 13 Jbeta primers. The table came from immunoSEQ multiplex PCR; TCRdb's copy has only in-frame clones and leaves some out. Of roughly 100,000 clones detected, about three fifths appear once; the ten largest clones hold approximately 4.8%. The sample comprised PBMCs. These receptor sequences come from a human donor in good health.

This clone was picked up a small number of times. V gene TRBV6-5 combines with J gene TRBJ1-1, with D perhaps matching TRBD1 (6 bases). Trimming took off 5 bases at V and 1 base at J, with 11 bases between the two ends. This CDR3 region has 14 residues. The germline CDR1 and CDR2 sequences are MNHEY and SVGAGI. The CDR3 loop reads CASSPNRANTEAFF. For the CDR3, the DNA is TGTGCCAGCAGTCCCAACAGGGCGAACACTGAAGCTTTCTTT.

The chain joins TRBV5-1 to TRBJ1-1; possibly TRBD1 for D (5 bases). Germline V gives CDR1 SGHRS, CDR2 YFSETQ. Deletions cut 3 bases from V and 0 bases from J, with 15 bases between. The CDR3 extends over 16 amino acids. In nucleotides, the CDR3 is TGCGCCAGCAGCTCGGGAGCGGGGGGTGTGAACACTGAAGCTTTCTTT. Its translation is CASSSGAGGVNTEAFF.

The genes are TRBV30 and TRBJ1-2; the match to TRBD1 covers 10 bases. V lost 5 bases and J lost 4; bases outside the gene matches: 4. The length of the CDR3 is 13 residues. Germline CDR1 and CDR2: GTSNPN and SVGIG (reference sequence). The CDR3 nucleotides are TGTGCCTGGGACAGGGGGCAACTCTATGGCTACACCTTC. This gives the protein CAWDRGQLYGYTF.

The chain uses TRBV2 and TRBJ2-3; D may be TRBD1 (5 bases). Germline values: CDR1 SNHLY, CDR2 FYNNEI. The V end was cut by 8 bases, the J end by 5 bases, with 17 bases between. The CDR3 runs 14 residues. The CDR3 region is CASDHGAGGDTQYF. The CDR3 bases are TGTGCCAGCGACCATGGGGCAGGCGGAGATACGCAGTATTTT. Looking up the rest from reference TRBV2 and TRBJ2-3 gives the full variable domain: EPEVTQTPSHQVTQMGQEVILRCVPISNHLYFYWYRQILGQKVEFLVSFYNNEISEKSEIFDDQFSVERPDGSNFTLKIRSTKLEDSAMYFCASDHGAGGDTQYFGPGTRLTVL.

The chain couples TRBV2 to TRBJ2-7; D might be TRBD2 (5 bases). V was clipped by 8 bases and J by 2 bases, with 13 bases between them. Germline V lookup: CDR1 SNHLY, CDR2 FYNNEI. CDR3 length: 13 residues. CDR3 sequence: CASRTEEPYEQYF. The CDR3 DNA reads as TGTGCCAGCCGGACGGAGGAACCCTACGAGCAGTACTTC. Full variable domain (missing parts from reference TRBV2 and TRBJ2-7): EPEVTQTPSHQVTQMGQEVILRCVPISNHLYFYWYRQILGQKVEFLVSFYNNEISEKSEIFDDQFSVERPDGSNFTLKIRSTKLEDSAMYFCASRTEEPYEQYFGPGTRLTVT.

The chain employs TRBV19 and TRBJ2-7; 10 bases map to TRBD2. V was pared by 3 bases and J by 3 bases, with 5 bases of the junction left unmatched. CDR1 is LNHDA, CDR2 SQIVND, per germline (reference sequence). The CDR3 length is 15 residues. The DNA of the CDR3 is TGTGCCAGTAGTATTCAACAGCGGGAGGGCTACGAGCAGTACTTC. It yields the protein CASSIQQREGYEQYF. Full variable domain (missing parts from reference TRBV19 and TRBJ2-7): DGGITQSPKYLFRKEGQNVTLSCEQNLNHDAMYWYRQDPGQGLRLIYYSQIVNDFQKGDIAEGYSVSREKKESFPLTVTSAQKNPTAFYLCASSIQQREGYEQYFGPGTRLTVT.

This clone has only one observation. The V gene is TRBV15, the J gene TRBJ1-3; D not certain. V shed 1 base and J shed 2 bases, with 9 bases lying between them. CDR3 size: 15 residues. Germline values: CDR1 LNHNV, CDR2 YYDKDF (reference sequence). The CDR3 region has the DNA TGTGCCACCAGCAGAGGGCGGAGGGCTGGAAACACCATATATTTT. Translating gives CATSRGRRAGNTIYF.